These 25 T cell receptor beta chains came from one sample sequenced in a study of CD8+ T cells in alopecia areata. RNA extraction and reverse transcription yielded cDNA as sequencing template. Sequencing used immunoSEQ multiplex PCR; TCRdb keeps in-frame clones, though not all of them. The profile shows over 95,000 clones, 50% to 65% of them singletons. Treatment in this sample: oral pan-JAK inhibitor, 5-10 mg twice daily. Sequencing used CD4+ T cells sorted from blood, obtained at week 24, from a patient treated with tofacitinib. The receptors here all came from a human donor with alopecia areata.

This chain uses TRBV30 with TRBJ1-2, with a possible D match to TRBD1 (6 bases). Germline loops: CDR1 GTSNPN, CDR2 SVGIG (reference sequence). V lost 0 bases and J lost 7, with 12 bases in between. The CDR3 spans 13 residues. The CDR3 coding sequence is TGTGCCTGGAGTGTAGGGGGGGATTCTGGCTACACCTTC. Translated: CAWSVGGDSGYTF.

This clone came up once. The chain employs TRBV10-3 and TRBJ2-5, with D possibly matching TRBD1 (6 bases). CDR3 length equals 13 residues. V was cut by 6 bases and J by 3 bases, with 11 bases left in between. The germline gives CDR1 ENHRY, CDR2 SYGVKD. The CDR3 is CAIRTAGEETQYF. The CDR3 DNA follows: TGTGCCATCAGGACGGCAGGGGAAGAGACCCAGTACTTC.

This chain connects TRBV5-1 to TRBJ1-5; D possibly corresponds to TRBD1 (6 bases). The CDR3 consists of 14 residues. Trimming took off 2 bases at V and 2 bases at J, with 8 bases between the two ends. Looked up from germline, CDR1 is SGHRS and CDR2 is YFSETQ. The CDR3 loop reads CASSFSGGNQPQHF. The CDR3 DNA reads TGCGCCAGCAGCTTTTCAGGGGGCAATCAGCCCCAGCATTTT.

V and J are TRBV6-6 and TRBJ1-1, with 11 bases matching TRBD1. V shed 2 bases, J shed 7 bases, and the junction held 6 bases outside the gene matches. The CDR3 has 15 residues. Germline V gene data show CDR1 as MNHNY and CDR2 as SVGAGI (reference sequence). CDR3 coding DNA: TGTGCCAGCAGTTACCCTGGACAGGGGGCGAATGAAGCTTTCTTT. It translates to CASSYPGQGANEAFF.

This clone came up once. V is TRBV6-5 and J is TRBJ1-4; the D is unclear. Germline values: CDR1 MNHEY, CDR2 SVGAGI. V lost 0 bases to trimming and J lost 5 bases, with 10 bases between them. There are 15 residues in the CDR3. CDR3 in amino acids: CASSYSGPPNEKLFF. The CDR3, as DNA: TGTGCCAGCAGTTACTCCGGACCACCAAATGAAAAACTGTTTTTT.

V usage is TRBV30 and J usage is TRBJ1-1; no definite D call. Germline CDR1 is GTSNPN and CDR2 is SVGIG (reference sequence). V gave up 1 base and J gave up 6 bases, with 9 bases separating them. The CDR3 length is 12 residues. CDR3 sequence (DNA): TGTGCCTGGAGTGACACCCGGGCTGAAGCTTTCTTT. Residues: CAWSDTRAEAFF.

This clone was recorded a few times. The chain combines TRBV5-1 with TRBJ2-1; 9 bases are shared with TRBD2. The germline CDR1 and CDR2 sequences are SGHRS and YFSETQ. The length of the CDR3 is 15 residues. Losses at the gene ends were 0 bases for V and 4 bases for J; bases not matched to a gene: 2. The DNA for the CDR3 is TGCGCCAGCAGCTTGGACCTAGCGGGGTACAATGAGCAGTTCTTC. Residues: CASSLDLAGYNEQFF.

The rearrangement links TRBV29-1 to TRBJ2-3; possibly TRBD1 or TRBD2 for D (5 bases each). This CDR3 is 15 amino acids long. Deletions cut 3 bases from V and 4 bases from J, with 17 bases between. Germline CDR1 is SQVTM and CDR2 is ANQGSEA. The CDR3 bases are TGCAGCGTTGAGTTAGGGACCAGTCGCGCAGATACGCAGTATTTT. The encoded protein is CSVELGTSRADTQYF.

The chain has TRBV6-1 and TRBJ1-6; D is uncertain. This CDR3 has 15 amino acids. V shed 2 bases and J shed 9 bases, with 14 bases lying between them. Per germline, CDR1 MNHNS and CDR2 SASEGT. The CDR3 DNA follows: TGTGCCAGCAGTGAATCCCCAGACCCCATTTCACCCCTCCACTTT. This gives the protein CASSESPDPISPLHF.

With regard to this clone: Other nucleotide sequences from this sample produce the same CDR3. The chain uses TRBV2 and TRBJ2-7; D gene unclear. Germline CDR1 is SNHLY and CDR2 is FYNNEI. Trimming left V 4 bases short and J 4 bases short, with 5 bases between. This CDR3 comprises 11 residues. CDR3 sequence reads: CASSVLYEQYF. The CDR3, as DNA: TGTGCCAGCAGTGTTTTGTACGAGCAGTACTTC.

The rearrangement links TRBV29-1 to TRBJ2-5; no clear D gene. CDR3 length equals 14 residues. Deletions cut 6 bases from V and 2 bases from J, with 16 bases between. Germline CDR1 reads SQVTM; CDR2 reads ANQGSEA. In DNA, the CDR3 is TGCAGCGTAACTCGAAACAGCCCGCAAGAGACCCAGTACTTC. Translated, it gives CSVTRNSPQETQYF.

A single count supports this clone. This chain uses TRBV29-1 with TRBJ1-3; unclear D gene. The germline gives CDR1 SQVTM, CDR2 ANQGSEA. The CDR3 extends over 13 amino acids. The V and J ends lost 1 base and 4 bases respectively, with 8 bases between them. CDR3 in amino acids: CSVEVRNGNTIYF. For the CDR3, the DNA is TGCAGCGTTGAAGTCAGGAACGGAAACACCATATATTTT.

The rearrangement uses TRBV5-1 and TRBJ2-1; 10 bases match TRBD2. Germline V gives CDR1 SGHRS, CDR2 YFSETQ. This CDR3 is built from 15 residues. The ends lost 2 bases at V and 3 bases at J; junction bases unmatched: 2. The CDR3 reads CASSFSGGYYNEQFF. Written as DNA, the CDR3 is TGCGCCAGCAGCTTTAGCGGGGGGTACTACAATGAGCAGTTCTTC.

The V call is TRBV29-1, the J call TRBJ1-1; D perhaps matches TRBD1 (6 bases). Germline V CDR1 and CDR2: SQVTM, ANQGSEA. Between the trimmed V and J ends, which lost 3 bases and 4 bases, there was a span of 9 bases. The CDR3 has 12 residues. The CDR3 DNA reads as TGCAGCGTTGAGGGGGCATTCACTGAAGCTTTCTTT. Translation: CSVEGAFTEAFF.

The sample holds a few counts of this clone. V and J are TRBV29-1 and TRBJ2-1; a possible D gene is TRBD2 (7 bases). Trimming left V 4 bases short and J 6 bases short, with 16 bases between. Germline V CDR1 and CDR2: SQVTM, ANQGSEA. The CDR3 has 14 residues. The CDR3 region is CSVGARGLGNEQFF. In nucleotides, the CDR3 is TGCAGCGTTGGGGCGCGGGGGCTGGGCAATGAGCAGTTCTTC.

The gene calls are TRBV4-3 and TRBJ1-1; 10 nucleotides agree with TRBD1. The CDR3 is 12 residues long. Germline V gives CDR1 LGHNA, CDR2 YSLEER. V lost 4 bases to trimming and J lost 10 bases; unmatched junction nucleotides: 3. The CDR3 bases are TGCGCCAGCAGCCTGAGACAGGGGGCAGCTTTCTTT. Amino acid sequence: CASSLRQGAAFF.

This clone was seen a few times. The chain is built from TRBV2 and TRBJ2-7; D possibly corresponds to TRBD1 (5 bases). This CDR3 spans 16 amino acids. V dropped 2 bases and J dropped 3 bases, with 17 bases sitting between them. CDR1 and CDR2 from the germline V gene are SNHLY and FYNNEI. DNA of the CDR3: TGTGCCAGCAGTGAACTTACTCGCCAGGGTCGCTACGAGCAGTACTTC. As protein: CASSELTRQGRYEQYF.

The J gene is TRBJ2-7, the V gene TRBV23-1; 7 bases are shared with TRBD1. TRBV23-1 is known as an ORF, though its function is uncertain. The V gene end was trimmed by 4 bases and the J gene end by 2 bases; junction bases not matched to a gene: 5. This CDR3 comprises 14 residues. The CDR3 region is CASSPTGTAYEQYF. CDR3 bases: TGCGCCAGCAGTCCAACCGGGACAGCCTACGAGCAGTACTTC.

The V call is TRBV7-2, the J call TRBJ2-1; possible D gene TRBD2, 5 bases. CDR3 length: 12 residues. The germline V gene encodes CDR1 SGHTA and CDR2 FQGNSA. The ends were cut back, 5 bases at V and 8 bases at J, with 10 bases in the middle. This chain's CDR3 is CASSRVSDEQFF. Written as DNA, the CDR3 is TGTGCCAGCAGCCGCGTTAGCGATGAGCAGTTCTTC.

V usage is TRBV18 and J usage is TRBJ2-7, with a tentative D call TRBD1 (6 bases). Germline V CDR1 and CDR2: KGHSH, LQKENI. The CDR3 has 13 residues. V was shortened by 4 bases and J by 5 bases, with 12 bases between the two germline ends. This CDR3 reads CASSRNRENEQYF. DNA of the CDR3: TGTGCCAGCTCACGTAACAGGGAAAACGAGCAGTACTTC.

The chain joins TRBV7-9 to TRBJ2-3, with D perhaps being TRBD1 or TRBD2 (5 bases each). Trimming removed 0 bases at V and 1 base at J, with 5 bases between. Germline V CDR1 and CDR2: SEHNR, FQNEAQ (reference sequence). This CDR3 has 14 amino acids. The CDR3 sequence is CASSLAGGTDTQYF. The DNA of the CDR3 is TGTGCCAGCAGCTTAGCGGGGGGCACAGATACGCAGTATTTT.

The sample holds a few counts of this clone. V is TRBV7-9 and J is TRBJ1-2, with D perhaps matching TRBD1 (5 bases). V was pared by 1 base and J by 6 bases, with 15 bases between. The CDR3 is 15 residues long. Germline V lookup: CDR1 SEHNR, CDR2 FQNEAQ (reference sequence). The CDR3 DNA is TGTGCCAGCAGCTTAGTGGGACCGTTGGCGAATGGCTACACCTTC. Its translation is CASSLVGPLANGYTF.

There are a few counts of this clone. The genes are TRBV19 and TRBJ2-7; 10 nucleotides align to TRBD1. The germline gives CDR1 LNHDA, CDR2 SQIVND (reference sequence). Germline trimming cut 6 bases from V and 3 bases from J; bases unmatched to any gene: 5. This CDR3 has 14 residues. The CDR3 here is CASRDRGAHYEQYF. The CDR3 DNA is TGTGCCAGTAGGGACAGGGGGGCCCACTACGAGCAGTACTTC.

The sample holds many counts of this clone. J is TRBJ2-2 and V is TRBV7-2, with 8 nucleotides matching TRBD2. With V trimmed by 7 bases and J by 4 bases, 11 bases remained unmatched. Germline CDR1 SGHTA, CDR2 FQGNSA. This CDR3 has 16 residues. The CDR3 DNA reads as TGTGCCAGCACCCCAACGTGGAGCGGGGGCACCGGGGAGCTGTTTTTT. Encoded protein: CASTPTWSGGTGELFF.

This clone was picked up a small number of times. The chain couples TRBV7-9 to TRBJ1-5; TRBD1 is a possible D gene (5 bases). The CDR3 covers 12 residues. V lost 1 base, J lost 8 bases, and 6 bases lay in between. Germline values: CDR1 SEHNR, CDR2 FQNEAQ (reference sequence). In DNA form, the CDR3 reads TGTGCCAGCAGCTTAGGAGGGGAGCCCCAGCATTTT. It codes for CASSLGGEPQHF.